This TCR beta chain originates from a study of type 1 regulatory T cells (dated by TCRdb to the early 2020s). General notes on the study: An in vitro protocol by which a Tr1-enriched, alloantigen-specific CD4 T cell product named T-allo10 was generated was characterized in the study. Patients with hematological malignancies who were receiving allogeneic hematopoietic stem cell transplantation were the group in which T-allo10 was being clinically evaluated.

The sample was run on an Illumina MiSeq. TCRdb took the public reads, trimmed them with fastp at Q25, ran MiXCR for clone calling and kept in-frame beta chains. Every entry covers one CDR3 protein and lists the most common genes and DNA from its rows. The sample records about 74,000 distinct CDR3 sequences, about 60% of which are singletons. The ten largest account for less than 8.5% of the sample. According to the description, T-allo10 cells that came from the donor were anergic, were specific for host alloantigens, and could carry out alloantigen-specific suppression. The germline V gene yields SGHTA for CDR1 and FQGNSA for CDR2. Germline trimming amounts to 0 bases on V and 5 bases on J, with 7 as the count of junction bases outside the gene matches. The CDR3 covers 16 residues, taking in both the cysteine and the phenylalanine. Only the CDR3 portion is preserved as DNA: 48 bases, with reading frame beginning at the first base.

As for this clonotype: Its recognized antigen is unknown. Base qualities are not recorded, but no much larger clone differs from it by a single base.

This sequence uses TRBV7-2 and TRBJ2-3; 8 bases in the middle match TRBD2. The clonotype comes from a human donor in good health. Specimen: cultured T cells, either the whole culture or a sorted T cell fraction (not recorded which). The cell subset or site label, as the study defines it: Tr1-enriched cell product generated in vitro against host alloantigens. At the DNA level, the sequence is TGTGCCAGCAGCTTAGCTAGCGGGATGGGGCGAGATACGCAGTATTTT. It is translated as CASSLASGMGRDTQYF.